These 14 T cell receptor beta chains originate from one sample sequenced in a study of blood T cells in healthy people across ages. Using a J-beta primer mix together with a sample-barcoded 5' primer, a second PCR was run for roughly 7 to 11 cycles. TCRdb called the 5' RACE reads again in MiXCR, with one record for every CDR3 protein. This table has some 850,000 distinct CDR3 sequences, around 24% appearing once. These data were likewise used in another study, on T cells of mothers and their children.

Sequenced material: blood. The receptors were gathered from a boy younger than 18 in good health.

Only a few counts were recorded for this clonotype. The chain combines TRBV29-1 with TRBJ2-5, with TRBD2 as a possible D gene (5 bases). With the DNA end fitting TRBJ2-1 better, the J assignment may be wrong. This CDR3 has 12 residues. Germline CDR1 and CDR2: SQVTM and ANQGSEA. In DNA form, the CDR3 reads TGCAGCGTGGAGGTTGGTCGCAATGAGCAGTTCTTC. It is translated as CSVEVGRNEQFF.

This chain uses TRBV7-6 with TRBJ2-7, with 9 bases identical to TRBD1. The CDR3 has 15 residues. Germline assignment: CDR1 SGHVS and CDR2 FNYEAQ. V gave up 4 bases and J gave up 4 bases; unmatched junction bases: 8. In DNA, the CDR3 is TGTGCCAGCAGCTCTCCCGGGACAGGGAAATACGAGCAGTACTTC. Its translation is CASSSPGTGKYEQYF. Full variable domain (missing parts from reference TRBV7-6 and TRBJ2-7): GAGVSQSPRYKVTKRGQDVALRCDPISGHVSLYWYRQALGQGPEFLTYFNYEAQQDKSGLPNDRFSAERPEGSISTLTIQRTEQRDSAMYRCASSSPGTGKYEQYFGPGTRLTVT.

In this sample, this clonotype turned up a few times. At one of its ends the junction is not consistent with the germline gene, which may arise from a read error. The CDR3 loop is CTSSSPGTGEYF. CDR3 DNA: TGTACCAGCAGTTCGCCCGGGACAGGGGAGTACTTC. V usage is TRBV12-3 or TRBV12-4 and J usage is TRBJ2-5, with 10 bases aligning to TRBD1. CDR3 length: 12 residues.

This clonotype came up a few times. The chain joins TRBV29-1 to TRBJ1-4, with TRBD1 as a possible D gene (5 bases). CDR1 is SQVTM and CDR2 is ANQGSEA in the germline V gene. This CDR3 region has 12 residues. Trimming cost V 4 bases and J 7 bases, with 10 bases left between them. DNA of the CDR3: TGCAGCGTTGTGGCAGGGATTGAAAAACTGTTTTTT. Its protein is CSVVAGIEKLFF.

The DNA for the CDR3 is TGCAGCGTTGAGTTAGCGGGGACTAGCACAGATACGCAGTATTTT. It encodes CSVELAGTSTDTQYF. V usage is TRBV29-1 and J usage is TRBJ2-3, with 8 bases lining up with TRBD2. Germline V lookup: CDR1 SQVTM, CDR2 ANQGSEA. The CDR3 contains 15 residues. Unmatched junction bases numbered 5, after V lost 3 bases and J lost 0 bases.

DNA for the CDR3: TGTGCCACCAGCAGAGTACGCGGACCAAATCAGCCCCAGCATTTT. Translation: CATSRVRGPNQPQHF. V and J are TRBV15 and TRBJ1-5; D gene uncertain. This CDR3 spans 15 amino acids. Germline V gene data show CDR1 as LNHNV and CDR2 as YYDKDF (reference sequence). Trimming pared 1 base from V and 4 bases from J, leaving 11 bases between. Using reference TRBV15 and TRBJ1-5 for the parts outside the CDR3, the full variable domain is DAMVIQNPRYQVTQFGKPVTLSCSQTLNHNVMYWYQQKSSQAPKLLFHYYDKDFNNEADTPDNFQSRRPNTSFCFLDIRSPGLGDTAMYLCATSRVRGPNQPQHFGDGTRLSIL.

This clonotype was detected a few times. The chain links TRBV6-1 to TRBJ1-5; D remains ambiguous. This CDR3 has 16 amino acids. Looked up from germline, CDR1 is MNHNS and CDR2 is SASEGT. Trimming stripped 5 bases from V and 0 bases from J, with 14 bases between. CDR3 residues: CASSRGGPYSNQPQHF. CDR3 bases: TGTGCCAGCAGTCGAGGAGGCCCCTATAGCAATCAGCCCCAGCATTTT.

A few counts support this clonotype. A much bigger clone sits one base away, suggesting this may be a read error. The chain employs TRBV2 and TRBJ2-3; D unclear. Per germline, CDR1 SNHLY and CDR2 FYNNEI. The ends were cut back, 6 bases at V and 1 base at J, with 5 bases in the middle. CDR3 length equals 12 residues. The CDR3, as DNA: TGTGCCAGCAGGTTAGGCACAGATACGCAGTATTTT. It codes for CASRLGTDTQYF.

The J gene is TRBJ2-7, the V gene TRBV20-1, with a weak D call TRBD1 (6 bases). Germline V lookup: CDR1 DFQATT, CDR2 SNEGSKA (reference sequence). V was trimmed by 4 bases and J by 4 bases, leaving 17 bases between them. The CDR3 is 14 residues long. Written as DNA, the CDR3 is TGCAGTGCTAATCACCAGGGGTTTGCTTACGAGCAGTACTTC. It specifies CSANHQGFAYEQYF.

The chain has TRBV9 and TRBJ2-2; D gene ambiguous. The CDR3 covers 12 residues. With 0 bases removed from V and 7 bases from J, the gap between germline ends came to 4 bases. Germline loops: CDR1 SGDLS, CDR2 YYNGEE. CDR3 in amino acids: CASSVGSGELFF. DNA of the CDR3: TGTGCCAGCAGCGTAGGAAGCGGGGAGCTGTTTTTT.

This clonotype was picked up many times. The rearrangement links TRBV5-1 to TRBJ2-5, with TRBD1 identical over 8 bases. Trimming removed 0 bases from V and 5 bases from J; junction bases left unmatched: 3. This CDR3 spans 14 amino acids. The germline V gene has CDR1 SGHRS and CDR2 YFSETQ. Written as DNA, the CDR3 is TGCGCCAGCAGCTTGGCAGGGGGCTCTGAGACCCAGTACTTC. Translation: CASSLAGGSETQYF.

Concerning this clonotype: The junction shows a germline mismatch at one end, possibly a read error. The rearrangement links TRBV4-1 to TRBJ1-2; 8 nucleotides match TRBD1. The CDR3 has 16 residues. The germline V gene has CDR1 MGHRA and CDR2 YSYEKL. CDR3 sequence reads: CACSQGLDRERGGYTF. In nucleotides, the CDR3 is TGCGCCTGCAGCCAAGGATTGGACAGGGAAAGAGGTGGCTACACCTTC.

This clonotype showed up just a few times. The chain is built from TRBV7-2 and TRBJ2-1, with 11 nucleotides matching TRBD2. Germline CDR1 SGHTA, CDR2 FQGNSA. The CDR3 contains 16 residues. The junction had 8 bases not matched to a gene; V was cut back by 3 bases and J by 7 bases. CDR3 sequence (DNA): TGTGCCAGCAGCTTGAGGATAGCGGGGGGGCGTAATGAGCAGTTCTTC. It codes for CASSLRIAGGRNEQFF.

The J gene is TRBJ1-6, the V gene TRBV12-3 or TRBV12-4; D gene ambiguous. The CDR3 is 14 amino acids. Trimming took 6 bases from V and 5 from J, leaving 11 bases between them. For the CDR3, the DNA is TGTGCCAGCAGCCAGGACGGGGATAATTCACCCCTCCACTTT. This codes for CASSQDGDNSPLHF.